The following is a T cell receptor (beta chain) sequence with its context. Its antigen remains unidentified. Germline trimming cut 5 bases from V and 6 bases from J; bases unmatched to any gene: 15. Germline assignment: CDR1 SGHVS and CDR2 FNYEAQ. The CDR3 runs to 18 residues. RNA was isolated and reverse transcribed to cDNA, the sequencing template. Generated by immunoSEQ multiplex PCR, the TCRdb table keeps only in-frame clones and is missing some. The repertoire consists of about 69,000 clones, with about three fifths occurring once and the leading ten covering roughly 18%. The data derive from a study of CD8+ T cells in alopecia areata. Overall study findings and caveats: Lesional scalp displayed greater clonality than normal scalp, most notably in alopecia totalis/universalis.

This receptor was identified in a human donor with alopecia areata. The specimen was CD8+ T cells sorted from blood, collected at week 0. This sequence joins TRBV7-6 and TRBJ2-7; TRBD2 aligns across 14 bases. The CDR3 here is CASSRSGTSGRGFSEQYF. The CDR3 DNA reads as TGTGCCAGCAGCCGTTCCGGGACTAGCGGGAGAGGGTTTTCCGAGCAGTACTTC.